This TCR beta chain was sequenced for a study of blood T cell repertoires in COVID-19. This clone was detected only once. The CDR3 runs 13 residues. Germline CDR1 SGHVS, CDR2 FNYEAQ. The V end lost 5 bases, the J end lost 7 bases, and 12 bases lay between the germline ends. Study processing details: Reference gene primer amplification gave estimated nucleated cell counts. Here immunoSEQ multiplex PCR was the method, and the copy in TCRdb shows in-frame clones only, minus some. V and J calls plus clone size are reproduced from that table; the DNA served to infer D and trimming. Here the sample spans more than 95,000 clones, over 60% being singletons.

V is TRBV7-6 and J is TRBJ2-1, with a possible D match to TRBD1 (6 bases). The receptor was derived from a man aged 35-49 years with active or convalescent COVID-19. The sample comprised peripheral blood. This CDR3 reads CASSGYRENEQFF. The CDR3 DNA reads TGTGCCAGCAGCGGCTACAGGGAGAATGAGCAGTTCTTC.